This TCR beta chain was obtained from a study of a mutant IDH1 vaccine in newly diagnosed glioma. Comments on this clone: The antigen is not known.

Time point specified: week 23, last vaccination. The study gave 300 ug of mutant IDH1 20-mer peptide per vaccine dose, with topical imiquimod. Sequencing used immunoSEQ multiplex PCR; TCRdb keeps in-frame clones, though not all of them. The top ten hold about 8.1% of the sample, which has about 53,000 clones, roughly three quarters seen once. CDR1 MNHNS and CDR2 SASEGT come from the germline V gene. The CDR3 length is 15 residues. V shed 0 bases and J 4 bases; nucleotides not matched to a gene: 5. This receptor was taken from a middle-aged woman with glioma. Some clones in this sample may be carry-over from other donors' samples. The material sequenced was PBMCs, taken from a glioma patient whose treatment included an IDH1 peptide vaccine. The chain uses TRBV6-1 and TRBJ1-2, with TRBD1 matching over 7 bases. CDR3 coding DNA: TGTGCCAGCAGTGAAGCGGGACAGAGCCTCTATGGCTACACCTTC. Translating gives CASSEAGQSLYGYTF.